Listed below are T cell receptor beta chains from one sample, sequenced in a study of T cells in Graves' hyperthyroidism and ophthalmopathy. TCRdb reanalysed the multiplex PCR reads using MiXCR and keeps one entry per CDR3 protein. The sample lists around 600,000 distinct CDR3 sequences; 13% to 15% were seen once. The sample consisted of blood. The receptors originated from a woman in her forties or fifties with Graves' ophthalmopathy. Each CDR3 is given with its conserved first and last residue. Each record gives: V gene, D gene, J gene, clone size, CDR3 length, CDR3 DNA, CDR3 protein. D genes are given only for firm matches. Clone sizes are given selectively: once, few, many, or a class where the clone is expanded.

>TRBV28|TRBD2|TRBJ2-1|many|15
TGTGCCAGCAACGGACTAGCGGGGCAGTACAATGAGCAGTTCTTC
CASNGLAGQYNEQFF
>TRBV9|TRBD1|TRBJ2-2|many|15
TGTGCCAGCAGCGCCTCGGGACAGGGCCTGGGGGAGCTGTTTTTT
CASSASGQGLGELFF
>TRBV7-2|TRBD2|TRBJ2-1|NA|15
TGTGCCAGCAGCGCGGGACTAGCGGGAACGACGTTGCAGTTCTTC
CASSAGLAGTTLQFF
>TRBV30|NA|TRBJ1-5|many|13
TGTGCCTGGAGCCGTGGGACCGATCAGCCCCAGCATTTT
CAWSRGTDQPQHF
>TRBV12-3/TRBV12-4|NA|TRBJ1-5|NA|14
TGTGCCAGCAGTCCACAGGGAGGACGACAGCCCCAGCATTTT
CASSPQGGRQPQHF
>TRBV28|TRBD2|TRBJ2-3|many|15
TGTGCCAGCAGTCCGGGGGGGAGCGGCGTAGATACGCAGTATTTT
CASSPGGSGVDTQYF
>TRBV25-1|TRBD2|TRBJ2-1|NA|15
TGTGCCAGCACCGCTGGGGCGGGAGTGTACAATGAGCAGTTCTTC
CASTAGAGVYNEQFF
>TRBV5-1|NA|TRBJ2-7|many|15
TGCGCCAGCAGCCTGTACACGGAATTCGTCTACGAGCAGTACTTC
CASSLYTEFVYEQYF
>TRBV5-1|TRBD2|TRBJ2-2|NA|14
TGCGCCAGCAGCCGGACTAGCGGAAGCGGGGAGCTGTTTTTT
CASSRTSGSGELFF
>TRBV4-2|NA|TRBJ2-1|NA|15
TGTGCCAGCAGCCAAGATAGCCAGGATCACAATGAGCAGTTCTTC
CASSQDSQDHNEQFF
>TRBV7-8|NA|TRBJ1-5|many|15
TGTGCCAGCACACCCGGAGGGCATAGCAATCAGCCCCAGCATTTT
CASTPGGHSNQPQHF
>TRBV12-5|TRBD2|TRBJ2-1|NA|18
TGTGCTAGTGGACAGGCCGAAACTAGCGGGAGGTCGCTCAATGAGCAGTTCTTC
CASGQAETSGRSLNEQFF
>TRBV12-3/TRBV12-4|NA|TRBJ1-1|many|13
TGTGCCAGCAGTTTAGAAAGGGGCACTGAAGCTTTCTTT
CASSLERGTEAFF